This T cell receptor (beta chain) was profiled in a study of cytomegalovirus exposure and HLA in healthy donors. About the study: Genetic ancestry analysis placed around four fifths of the 398 donors that were genotyped in the Caucasian-associated cluster. Study conclusions and caveats: In a later analysis, donors in an Asian-associated ancestry cluster reportedly had fewer N-insertions in productive TCRs than the cohort mean. Later genetic work tied a missense DCLRE1C variant to beta-chain V and J trimming.

Germline V lookup: CDR1 KGHSH, CDR2 LQKENI. Trimming stripped 1 base from V and 0 bases from J, with 16 bases between. This CDR3 has 17 amino acids. The PCR contained 60 Vbeta and 13 Jbeta primers. Generated by immunoSEQ multiplex PCR, the TCRdb table keeps only in-frame clones and is missing some. The sample records roughly 170,000 clones, approximately 85% being singletons. Points on this clone: What it binds is not known.

Donors in the study were healthy people who gave bone marrow. The sequenced sample was PBMCs. This sequence originates from a girl aged 5-17 years in good health and CMV-seropositive. The chain combines TRBV18 with TRBJ2-7; D possibly corresponds to TRBD2 (6 bases). The CDR3 DNA reads as TGTGCCAGCTCACCACAAGGGACTGTCCGCGCCTCCTACGAGCAGTACTTC. It encodes CASSPQGTVRASYEQYF. Combining the CDR3 with reference TRBV18 and TRBJ2-7 gives the whole variable domain NAGVMQNPRHLVRRRGQEARLRCSPMKGHSHVYWYRQLPEEGLKFMVYLQKENIIDESGMPKERFSAEFPKEGPSILRIQQVVRGDSAAYFCASSPQGTVRASYEQYFGPGTRLTVT.